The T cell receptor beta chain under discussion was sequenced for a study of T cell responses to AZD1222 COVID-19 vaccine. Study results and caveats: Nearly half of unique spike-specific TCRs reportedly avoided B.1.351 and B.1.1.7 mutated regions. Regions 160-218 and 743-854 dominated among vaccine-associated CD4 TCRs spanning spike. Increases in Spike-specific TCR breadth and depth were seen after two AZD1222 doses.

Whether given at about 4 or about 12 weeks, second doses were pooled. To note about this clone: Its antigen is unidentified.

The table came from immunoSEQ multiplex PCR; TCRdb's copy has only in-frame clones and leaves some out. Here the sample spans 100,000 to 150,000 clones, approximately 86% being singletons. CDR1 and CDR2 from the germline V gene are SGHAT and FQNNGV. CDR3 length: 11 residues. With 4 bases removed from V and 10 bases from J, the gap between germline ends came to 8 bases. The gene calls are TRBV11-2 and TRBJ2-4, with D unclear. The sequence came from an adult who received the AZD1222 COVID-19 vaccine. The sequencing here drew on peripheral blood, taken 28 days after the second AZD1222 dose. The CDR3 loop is CASSSYRIQYF. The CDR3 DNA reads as TGTGCCAGCAGCTCATACAGAATTCAGTACTTC.